This TCR beta chain emerged from a study of blood T cell repertoires in COVID-19. In the study overall: Samples representing acute and convalescent COVID-19 were sourced from the United States, Italy and Spain. T cells, B-cell-depleted T cells, or PBMCs provided the cDNA or gDNA that served as material.

Clones were sequenced by immunoSEQ multiplex PCR, and TCRdb holds only the in-frame ones, with some missing. Of 390,000 or so clones in the sample, roughly 86% are singletons; the top ten hold about 10%. This clone occurred a few times. The CDR3 runs 12 residues. From germline, CDR1 is SNHLY and CDR2 FYNNEI. V gave up 5 bases and J gave up 11 bases, with 13 bases separating them. Sequencing was performed on peripheral blood. The rearrangement joins TRBV2 to TRBJ1-5; D may be TRBD1 (5 bases). This sequence originates from a woman between 25 and 40 years old with COVID-19, enrolled during active disease. The CDR3 DNA follows: TGTGCCAGCAGTATTCAGGGTTTGTCCCAGCATTTT. Encoded protein: CASSIQGLSQHF.